The text below deals with one T cell receptor (beta chain). The CDR3 spans 14 residues. Trimming took 1 base from V and 9 from J, leaving 15 bases between them. Germline CDR1 and CDR2: SGHTA and FQGNSA. Time point: before natalizumab initiation. The method was immunoSEQ multiplex PCR; TCRdb's version includes in-frame clones alone and lacks a portion of them. The table lists roughly 31,000 clones, 70% to 90% of them singletons. The data are from a study of multiple sclerosis patients with progressive multifocal leukoencephalopathy. The chain recombines TRBV7-2 with TRBJ1-2; D unclear. This clonotype was sampled from a human donor with multiple sclerosis. Sequenced: PBMCs. The chain's CDR3 is CASSLESAGSSYTF. The CDR3 DNA follows: TGTGCCAGCAGCTTAGAATCTGCTGGGTCTAGCTACACCTTC. The variable domain in full, with the rest retrieved from reference TRBV7-2 and TRBJ1-2, is GAGVSQSPSNKVTEKGKDVELRCDPISGHTALYWYRQSLGQGLEFLIYFQGNSAPDKSGLPSDRFSAERTGGSVSTLTIQRTQQEDSAVYLCASSLESAGSSYTFGSGTRLTVV.